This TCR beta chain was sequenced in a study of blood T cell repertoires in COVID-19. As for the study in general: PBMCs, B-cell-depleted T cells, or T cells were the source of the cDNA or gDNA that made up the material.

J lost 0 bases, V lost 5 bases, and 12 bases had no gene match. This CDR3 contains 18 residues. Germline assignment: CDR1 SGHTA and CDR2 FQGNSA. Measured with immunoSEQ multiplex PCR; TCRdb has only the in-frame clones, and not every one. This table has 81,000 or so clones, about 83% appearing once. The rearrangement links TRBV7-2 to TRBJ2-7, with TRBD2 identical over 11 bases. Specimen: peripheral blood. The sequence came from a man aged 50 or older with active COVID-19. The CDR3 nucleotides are TGTGCCAGCAGCAGACGGGAAGGGACTAGCGGTTACTCCTACGAGCAGTACTTC. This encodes CASSRREGTSGYSYEQYF.